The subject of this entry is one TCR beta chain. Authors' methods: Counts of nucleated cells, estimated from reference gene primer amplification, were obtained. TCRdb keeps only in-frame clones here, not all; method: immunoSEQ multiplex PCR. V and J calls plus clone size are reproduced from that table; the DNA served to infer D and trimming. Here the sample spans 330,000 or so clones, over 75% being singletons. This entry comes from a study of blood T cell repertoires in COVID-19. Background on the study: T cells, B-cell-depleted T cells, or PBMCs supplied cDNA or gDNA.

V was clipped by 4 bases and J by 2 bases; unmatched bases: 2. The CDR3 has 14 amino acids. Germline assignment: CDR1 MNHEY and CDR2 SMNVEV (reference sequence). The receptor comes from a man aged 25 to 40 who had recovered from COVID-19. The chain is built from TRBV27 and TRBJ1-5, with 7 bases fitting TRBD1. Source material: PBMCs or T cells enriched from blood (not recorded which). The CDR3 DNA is TGTGCCAGCAGTTGGCAGGGGGGCAATCAGCCCCAGCATTTT. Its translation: CASSWQGGNQPQHF.